This passage covers 15 T cell receptor beta chains from one sample sequenced in a study of PD-1 blockade in classical Hodgkin lymphoma. No patient escaped relapse after autologous stem cell transplantation, and brentuximab vedotin exposure varied. The table came from immunoSEQ multiplex PCR; TCRdb's copy has only in-frame clones and leaves some out. The sample holds over 60,000 clones, about 70% seen once. Specimen: peripheral blood mononuclear cells (PBMCs), collected before the second cycle of nivolumab. These receptors were taken from a human donor with classical Hodgkin lymphoma.

In its sample, this clone was seen once. This sequence joins TRBV7-6 and TRBJ1-3; TRBD1 might be the D (5 bases). Per the germline V gene, CDR1 is SGHVS and CDR2 is FNYEAQ. V was pared by 1 base and J by 1 base, with 8 bases between. The CDR3 totals 15 residues. The DNA for the CDR3 is TGTGCCAGCAGCTTAGGGGAGGGGTCTGGAAACACCATATATTTT. It translates to CASSLGEGSGNTIYF. The complete variable domain, with remaining parts taken from reference TRBV7-6 and TRBJ1-3, reads GAGVSQSPRYKVTKRGQDVALRCDPISGHVSLYWYRQALGQGPEFLTYFNYEAQQDKSGLPNDRFSAERPEGSISTLTIQRTEQRDSAMYRCASSLGEGSGNTIYFGEGSWLTVV.

This clone showed up just a few times. The V and J genes are TRBV7-6 and TRBJ1-6; tentative D call: TRBD1 (5 bases). Germline CDR1 and CDR2: SGHVS and FNYEAQ. The CDR3 spans 14 residues. V lost 5 bases to trimming and J lost 7 bases, with 12 bases between them. The CDR3 protein is CASSQPGDNSPLHF. Written as DNA, the CDR3 is TGTGCCAGCAGCCAACCGGGGGACAATTCACCCCTCCACTTT.

This rearrangement joins TRBV28 to TRBJ2-3; 11 positions agree with TRBD2. The V segment lost 4 bases and the J segment 2 bases; nucleotides outside the gene matches: 17. The CDR3 is 20 residues long. Germline V gene lookup returns CDR1 MDHEN and CDR2 SYDVKM. CDR3 sequence: CASSSPLAGETKVNTDTQYF. DNA of the CDR3: TGTGCCAGCAGTTCCCCACTAGCGGGGGAGACAAAAGTCAACACAGATACGCAGTATTTT. Variable domain in full (rest from reference TRBV28 and TRBJ2-3): DVKVTQSSRYLVKRTGEKVFLECVQDMDHENMFWYRQDPGLGLRLIYFSYDVKMKEKGDIPEGYSVSREKKERFSLILESASTNQTSMYLCASSSPLAGETKVNTDTQYFGPGTRLTVL.

As concerns this clone: Relative to the germline gene, one junction end is altered; a read error may explain this. Here the CDR3 reads CASSSRGHSGHRGAVF. Written as DNA, the CDR3 is TGTGCCAGCAGTAGCCGAGGACACAGCGGACACCGGGGAGCTGTTTTT. The V gene is TRBV27, the J gene TRBJ2-2; either TRBD1 or TRBD2 may fit D (5 bases each). CDR3 length equals 16 residues. Germline V lookup: CDR1 MNHEY, CDR2 SMNVEV (reference sequence).

This clone was picked up one time. The chain has TRBV5-5 and TRBJ1-2, with 10 bases that match TRBD1. V shed 4 bases, J shed 5 bases, and the junction held 5 bases outside the gene matches. CDR1 and CDR2 from the germline V gene are SGHKS and YYEKEE (reference sequence). There are 14 residues in the CDR3. The CDR3 here is CASSPGQGVYGYTF. Here the CDR3 DNA reads TGTGCCAGCAGCCCCGGACAGGGGGTTTATGGCTACACCTTC.

The chain links TRBV7-6 to TRBJ1-4; D is ambiguous. CDR1 is SGHVS and CDR2 is FNYEAQ in the germline V gene. Trimming took off 2 bases at V and 6 bases at J, with 10 bases between the two ends. The CDR3 is made up of 14 amino acids. The CDR3 sequence: CASSLTGQDEKLFF. In nucleotides, the CDR3 is TGTGCCAGCAGCTTAACCGGGCAGGATGAAAAACTGTTTTTT.

CDR3 protein: CASSLGMRNTEAFF. In DNA form, the CDR3 reads TGCGCCAGCAGCTTAGGGATGAGGAACACTGAAGCTTTCTTT. The genes are TRBV4-1 and TRBJ1-1; no clear D gene. The V gene's germline CDR1 is MGHRA and CDR2 YSYEKL. The CDR3 is 14 residues long. V shed 5 bases and J shed 1 base, with 11 bases lying between them.

This sequence joins TRBV27 and TRBJ2-5; TRBD2 matches at 8 bases. The CDR3 consists of 14 residues. Per germline, CDR1 MNHEY and CDR2 SMNVEV (reference sequence). After removal of 6 bases from V and 4 bases from J, the junction contained 7 bases not matched to a gene. The CDR3 nucleotides are TGTGCCAGCAGGAGCGGGGGAGGCCCAGAGACCCAGTACTTC. Translating gives CASRSGGGPETQYF.

V and J are TRBV11-3 and TRBJ2-1, with TRBD2 matching 12 bases. V trimming: 5 bases; J trimming: 2 bases; junction bases outside the gene matches: 4. Per the germline V gene, CDR1 is SGHNT and CDR2 is YENEEA. This CDR3 has 16 residues. The CDR3 protein is CASSPTSGSAYNEQFF. CDR3 coding DNA: TGTGCCAGCAGCCCGACTAGCGGGAGCGCCTACAATGAGCAGTTCTTC.

This rearrangement joins TRBV7-2 to TRBJ1-2; D is ambiguous. This CDR3 spans 12 amino acids. The germline V gene has CDR1 SGHTA and CDR2 FQGNSA. V shed 1 base and J shed 2 bases, with 2 bases lying between them. The CDR3 here is CASSLENYGYTF. Here the CDR3 DNA reads TGTGCCAGCAGCTTAGAAAACTATGGCTACACCTTC.

This clone was counted once. The V call is TRBV6-5, the J call TRBJ1-1; D possibly corresponds to TRBD1 (5 bases). Germline CDR1 MNHEY, CDR2 SVGAGI. The CDR3 is made up of 14 amino acids. The ends were cut back, 3 bases at V and 4 bases at J, with 12 bases in the middle. CDR3 in amino acids: CASSYGGEITEAFF. DNA of the CDR3: TGTGCCAGCAGTTATGGAGGGGAGATCACTGAAGCTTTCTTT.

This rearrangement joins TRBV5-1 to TRBJ2-5, with D possibly called TRBD1 or TRBD2 (5 bases each). V was pared by 1 base and J by 5 bases, with 12 bases between. The CDR3 covers 14 residues. Germline-derived CDR1 and CDR2 are SGHRS and YFSETQ. CDR3 residues: CASSLQGARETQYF. The CDR3 DNA reads as TGCGCCAGCAGCTTGCAGGGAGCCAGGGAGACCCAGTACTTC.

This rearrangement joins TRBV6-5 to TRBJ2-7; a possible D gene is TRBD1 (6 bases). Trimming took 0 bases from V and 3 from J, leaving 6 bases between them. CDR1 and CDR2 (germline): MNHEY, SVGAGI. The length of the CDR3 is 13 residues. The CDR3 nucleotides are TGTGCCAGCAGTTACTCGGACAGCTACGAGCAGTACTTC. Protein product: CASSYSDSYEQYF.

The rearrangement joins TRBV5-1 to TRBJ1-2, with D uncertain. This CDR3 has 14 residues. With 0 bases removed from V and 8 bases from J, the gap between germline ends came to 14 bases. The germline V gene has CDR1 SGHRS and CDR2 YFSETQ. As DNA, the CDR3 is TGCGCCAGCAGCTTGGGTGCGGCCGGAGGGGGCTACACCTTC. Encoded protein: CASSLGAAGGGYTF.

CDR3 region: CASSPERGNTEAFF. CDR3 nucleotides: TGCGCCAGCAGCCCGGAGCGGGGGAACACTGAAGCTTTCTTT. This chain connects TRBV5-1 to TRBJ1-1; D is unresolved. In germline, CDR1 is SGHRS, CDR2 YFSETQ. The germline V and J ends were trimmed by 4 bases and 1 base, with 11 bases remaining between them. The CDR3 covers 14 residues.